The 14 T cell receptor beta chains below all came from one sample that was sequenced in a study of spatial heterogeneity in lung cancer. The time point was: sample taken at primary tumor resection. TCRdb reprocessed the 5' RACE reads with MiXCR, giving one entry per CDR3 protein. The data contain 40,000 or so distinct CDR3 sequences, approximately 3.1% of them singletons. This specimen consisted of normal lung tissue next to the tumor, obtained at surgery. The receptors were sampled from a male donor with early-stage non-small cell lung cancer.

This clonotype was counted many times. In DNA, the CDR3 is TGTGCCAGCAGGAGACAGCACTCTGGGGCCAACGTCCTGACTTTC. Protein sequence: CASRRQHSGANVLTF. The chain carries TRBV6-5 and TRBJ2-6; TRBD1 is a possible D gene (5 bases). Trimming cost V 6 bases and J 0 bases, with 9 bases left between them. The germline V gene has CDR1 MNHEY and CDR2 SVGAGI. The CDR3 extends over 15 amino acids.

Ten or more counts support this clonotype. This rearrangement joins TRBV28 to TRBJ1-2, with a weak D call TRBD1 (5 bases). This CDR3 is built from 15 residues. Germline loops: CDR1 MDHEN, CDR2 SYDVKM. V lost 1 base and J 4 bases, leaving 13 bases between the germline ends. CDR3: CASSLSHRGVYGYTF. The DNA for the CDR3 is TGTGCCAGCAGTTTATCCCACCGAGGGGTCTATGGCTACACCTTC.

The sample holds a few counts of this clonotype. J is TRBJ2-2 and V is TRBV4-2; D perhaps matches TRBD2 (7 bases). CDR1 is LGHNA, CDR2 YNFKEQ, per germline. V gave up 9 bases and J gave up 4 bases, with 24 bases separating them. The CDR3 covers 17 residues. CDR3 DNA sequence: TGTGCCAGTGCCAAGGGACCCGAGGGGGGGGGCACCGGGGAGCTGTTTTTT. Residues: CASAKGPEGGGTGELFF.

This clonotype was observed at least ten times. CDR3 bases: TGTGCCAGCAGGACTAGCGGATTCTTCCAAGAGACCCAGTACTTC. The encoded protein is CASRTSGFFQETQYF. The rearrangement links TRBV6-1 to TRBJ2-5, with 9 nucleotides matching TRBD2. After removal of 6 bases from V and 1 base from J, the junction contained 6 bases not matched to a gene. This CDR3 comprises 15 residues. Looked up from germline, CDR1 is MNHNS and CDR2 is SASEGT.

This clonotype was recorded many times. The chain uses TRBV12-3 or TRBV12-4 and TRBJ2-3, with 9 bases that match TRBD1. V shed 8 bases and J 3 bases; nucleotides not matched to a gene: 6. This CDR3 contains 14 residues. For the CDR3, the DNA is TGTGCCAGCGGCCGGGACAGGGCTACAGATACGCAGTATTTT. Translating gives CASGRDRATDTQYF.

This clonotype was seen many times. The chain is built from TRBV30 and TRBJ2-3; 8 nucleotides match TRBD2. The CDR3 length is 14 residues. V was clipped by 4 bases and J by 4 bases; unmatched bases: 7. Germline V gene data show CDR1 as GTSNPN and CDR2 as SVGIG (reference sequence). The CDR3 DNA follows: TGTGCCTGGACCCGGGAGGGTAACCCAGATACGCAGTATTTT. This translates into CAWTREGNPDTQYF.

This clonotype was counted many times. The genes are TRBV28 and TRBJ1-2; D gene unclear. Germline-derived CDR1 and CDR2 are MDHEN and SYDVKM. The CDR3 loop spans 13 amino acids. V shed 4 bases and J shed 0 bases, with 6 bases lying between them. CDR3 DNA sequence: TGTGCCAGCAGTTGGCCACCTAACTATGGCTACACCTTC. The encoded protein is CASSWPPNYGYTF.

This clonotype was observed many times. This rearrangement joins TRBV6-1 to TRBJ2-1; D gene ambiguous. This CDR3 is 12 amino acids long. Germline-derived CDR1 and CDR2 are MNHNS and SASEGT. V lost 7 bases and J lost 4, with 8 bases in between. CDR3 nucleotides: TGTGCCAGCACACCCCAGTACAATGAGCAGTTCTTC. Translating it yields CASTPQYNEQFF.

This clonotype came up many times. This rearrangement joins TRBV12-3 or TRBV12-4 to TRBJ2-1; D perhaps matches TRBD2 (6 bases). This CDR3 has 14 residues. With 4 bases removed from V and 9 bases from J, the gap between germline ends came to 16 bases. CDR3 sequence reads: CASSSNQDYAEQFF. In DNA, the CDR3 is TGTGCCAGCAGTTCGAACCAGGACTACGCTGAGCAGTTCTTC.

This clonotype was counted ten times or more. The chain is built from TRBV6-2 or TRBV6-3 and TRBJ2-2; 7 nucleotides align to TRBD2. With 4 bases clipped from V and 7 bases from J, the junction kept 6 bases outside the gene matches. Germline values: CDR1 MNHEY, CDR2 SVGEGT. The CDR3 has 14 amino acids. DNA of the CDR3: TGTGCCAGCAGTTCCCCGACTAGCCACGGGGAGCTGTTTTTT. Amino acid sequence: CASSSPTSHGELFF.

This clonotype has a handful of counts. This rearrangement joins TRBV29-1 to TRBJ1-1, with D uncertain. Trimming stripped 0 bases from V and 1 base from J, with 9 bases between. This CDR3 spans 14 amino acids. The germline CDR1 and CDR2 sequences are SQVTM and ANQGSEA. In nucleotides, the CDR3 is TGCAGCGTTGAAGAAGCAGAGAAGAACACTGAAGCTTTCTTT. Translated: CSVEEAEKNTEAFF.

There are many counts of this clonotype. This chain uses TRBV11-2 with TRBJ2-5; a possible D gene is TRBD2 (5 bases). The CDR3 has 14 amino acids. Germline CDR1 is SGHAT and CDR2 is FQNNGV. Trimming cost V 5 bases and J 2 bases, with 12 bases left between them. The DNA for the CDR3 is TGTGCCAGCAGCCCCGGACTTGAACAAGAGACCCAGTACTTC. It codes for CASSPGLEQETQYF.

In its sample, this clonotype was seen many times. The chain carries TRBV20-1 and TRBJ2-3, with TRBD2 matching over 10 bases. The length of the CDR3 is 16 residues. CDR1 is DFQATT, CDR2 SNEGSKA, per germline (reference sequence). After removal of 3 bases from V and 2 bases from J, the junction contained 8 bases not matched to a gene. The CDR3 loop is CSASPASGGYTDTQYF. For the CDR3, the DNA is TGCAGTGCTAGCCCGGCTAGCGGGGGATACACAGATACGCAGTATTTT.

V and J are TRBV20-1 and TRBJ1-6, with 7 bases aligning to TRBD1. Germline assignment: CDR1 DFQATT and CDR2 SNEGSKA (reference sequence). The CDR3 is 14 amino acids. Trimming took 6 bases from V and 8 from J; bases not matched to a gene: 10. CDR3 region: CSALRQGTDSPLHF. The CDR3 nucleotides are TGCAGTGCACTCCGACAGGGTACCGATTCACCCCTCCACTTT.